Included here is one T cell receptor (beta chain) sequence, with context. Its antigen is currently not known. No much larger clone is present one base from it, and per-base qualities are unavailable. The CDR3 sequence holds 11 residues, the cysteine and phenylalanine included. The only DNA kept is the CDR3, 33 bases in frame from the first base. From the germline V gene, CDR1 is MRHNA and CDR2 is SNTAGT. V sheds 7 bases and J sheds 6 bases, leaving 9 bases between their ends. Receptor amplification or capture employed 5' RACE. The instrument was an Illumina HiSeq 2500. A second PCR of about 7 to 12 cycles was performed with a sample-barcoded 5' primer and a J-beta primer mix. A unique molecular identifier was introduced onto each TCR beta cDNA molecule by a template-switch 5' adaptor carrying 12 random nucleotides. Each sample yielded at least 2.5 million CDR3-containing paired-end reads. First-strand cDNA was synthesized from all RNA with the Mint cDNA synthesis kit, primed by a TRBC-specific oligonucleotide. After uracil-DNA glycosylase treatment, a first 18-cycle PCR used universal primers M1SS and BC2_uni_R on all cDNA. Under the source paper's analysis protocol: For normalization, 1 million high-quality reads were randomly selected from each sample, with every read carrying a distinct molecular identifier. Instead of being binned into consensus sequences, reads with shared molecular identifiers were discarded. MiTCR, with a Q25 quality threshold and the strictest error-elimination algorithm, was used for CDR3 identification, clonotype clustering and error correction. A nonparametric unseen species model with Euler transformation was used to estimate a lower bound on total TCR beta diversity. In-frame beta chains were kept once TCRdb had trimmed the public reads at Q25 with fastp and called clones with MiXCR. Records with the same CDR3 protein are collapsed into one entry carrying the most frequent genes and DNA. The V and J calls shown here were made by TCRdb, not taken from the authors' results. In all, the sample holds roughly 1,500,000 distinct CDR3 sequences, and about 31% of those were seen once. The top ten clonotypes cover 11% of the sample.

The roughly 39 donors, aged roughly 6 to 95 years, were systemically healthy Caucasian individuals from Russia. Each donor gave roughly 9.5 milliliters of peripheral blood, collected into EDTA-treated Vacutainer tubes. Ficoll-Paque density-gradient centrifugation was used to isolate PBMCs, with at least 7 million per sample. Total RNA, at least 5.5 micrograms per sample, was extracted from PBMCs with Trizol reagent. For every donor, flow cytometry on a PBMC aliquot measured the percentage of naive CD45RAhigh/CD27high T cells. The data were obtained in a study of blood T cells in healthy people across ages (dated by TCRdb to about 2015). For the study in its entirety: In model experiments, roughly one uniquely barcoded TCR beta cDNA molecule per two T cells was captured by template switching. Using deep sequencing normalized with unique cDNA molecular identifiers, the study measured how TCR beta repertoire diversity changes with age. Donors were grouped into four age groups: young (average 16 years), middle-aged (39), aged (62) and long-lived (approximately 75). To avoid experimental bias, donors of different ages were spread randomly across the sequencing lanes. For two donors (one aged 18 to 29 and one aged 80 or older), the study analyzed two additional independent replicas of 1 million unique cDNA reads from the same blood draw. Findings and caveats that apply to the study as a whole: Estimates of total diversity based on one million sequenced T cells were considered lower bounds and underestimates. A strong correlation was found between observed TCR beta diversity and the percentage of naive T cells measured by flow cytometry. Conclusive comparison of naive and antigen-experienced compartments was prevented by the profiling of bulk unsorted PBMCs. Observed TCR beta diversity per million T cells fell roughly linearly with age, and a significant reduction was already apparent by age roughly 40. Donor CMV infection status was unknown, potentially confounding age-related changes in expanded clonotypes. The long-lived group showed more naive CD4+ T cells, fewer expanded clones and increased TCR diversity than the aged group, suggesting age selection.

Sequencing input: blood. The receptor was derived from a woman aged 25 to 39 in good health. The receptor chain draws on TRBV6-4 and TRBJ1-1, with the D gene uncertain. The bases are TGTGCCAGCAATGGGCAGTCTGAAGCTTTCTTT. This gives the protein CASNGQSEAFF.